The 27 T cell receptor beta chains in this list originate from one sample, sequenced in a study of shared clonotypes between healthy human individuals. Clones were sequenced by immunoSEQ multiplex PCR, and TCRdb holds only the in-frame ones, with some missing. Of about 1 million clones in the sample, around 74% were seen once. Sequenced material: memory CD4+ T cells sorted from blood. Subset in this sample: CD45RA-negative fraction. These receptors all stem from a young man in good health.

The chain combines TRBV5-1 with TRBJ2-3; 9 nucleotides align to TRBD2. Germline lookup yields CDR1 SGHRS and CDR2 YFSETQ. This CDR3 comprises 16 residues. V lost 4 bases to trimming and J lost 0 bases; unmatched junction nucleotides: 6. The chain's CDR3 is CASSPESGRSTDTQYF. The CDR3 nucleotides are TGCGCCAGCAGCCCGGAAAGCGGGAGGAGCACAGATACGCAGTATTTT.

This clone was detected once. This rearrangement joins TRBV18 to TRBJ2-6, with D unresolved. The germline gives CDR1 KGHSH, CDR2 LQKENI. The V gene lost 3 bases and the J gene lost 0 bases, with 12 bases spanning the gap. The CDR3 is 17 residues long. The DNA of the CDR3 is TGTGCCAGCTCACCTCGAGATATCAGCTCTGGGGCCAACGTCCTGACTTTC. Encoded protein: CASSPRDISSGANVLTF.

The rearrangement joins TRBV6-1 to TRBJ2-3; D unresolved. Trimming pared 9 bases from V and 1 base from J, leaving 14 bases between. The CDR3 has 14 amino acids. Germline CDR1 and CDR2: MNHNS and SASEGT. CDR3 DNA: TGTGCCAGTCGAAAAGCATATGGCACAGATACGCAGTATTTT. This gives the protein CASRKAYGTDTQYF.

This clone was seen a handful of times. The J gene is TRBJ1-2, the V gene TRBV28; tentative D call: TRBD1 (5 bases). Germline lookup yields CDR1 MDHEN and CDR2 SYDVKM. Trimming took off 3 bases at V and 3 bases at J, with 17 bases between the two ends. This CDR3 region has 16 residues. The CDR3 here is CASSFPLETVHYGYTF. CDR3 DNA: TGTGCCAGCAGTTTCCCCCTCGAGACAGTACACTATGGCTACACCTTC.

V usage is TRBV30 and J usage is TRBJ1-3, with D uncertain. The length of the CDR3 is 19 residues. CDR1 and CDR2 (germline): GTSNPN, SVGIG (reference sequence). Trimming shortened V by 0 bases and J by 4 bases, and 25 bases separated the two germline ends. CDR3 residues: CAWSVRGYSGGEVGNTIYF. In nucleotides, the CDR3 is TGTGCCTGGAGTGTACGTGGTTATTCGGGTGGAGAAGTAGGAAACACCATATATTTT.

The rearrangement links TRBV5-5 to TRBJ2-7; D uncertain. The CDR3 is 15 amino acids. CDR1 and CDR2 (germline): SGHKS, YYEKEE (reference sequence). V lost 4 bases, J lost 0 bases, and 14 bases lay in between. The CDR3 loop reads CASSLTYFSSYEQYF. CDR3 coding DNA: TGTGCCAGCAGCCTGACATATTTTAGCTCCTACGAGCAGTACTTC.

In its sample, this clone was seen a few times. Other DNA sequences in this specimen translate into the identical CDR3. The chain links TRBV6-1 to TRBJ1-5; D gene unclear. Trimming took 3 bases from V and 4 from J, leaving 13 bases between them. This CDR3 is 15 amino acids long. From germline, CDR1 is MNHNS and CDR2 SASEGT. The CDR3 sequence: CASSDISGSNQPQHF. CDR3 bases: TGTGCCAGCAGTGATATTTCTGGTTCTAATCAGCCCCAGCATTTT.

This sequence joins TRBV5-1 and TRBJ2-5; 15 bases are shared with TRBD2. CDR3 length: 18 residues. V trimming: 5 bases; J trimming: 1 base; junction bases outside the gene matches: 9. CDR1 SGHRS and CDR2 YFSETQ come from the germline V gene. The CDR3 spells CASSPTRTSGGVQETQYF. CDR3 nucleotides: TGCGCCAGCAGTCCTACACGGACTAGCGGGGGGGTCCAAGAGACCCAGTACTTC.

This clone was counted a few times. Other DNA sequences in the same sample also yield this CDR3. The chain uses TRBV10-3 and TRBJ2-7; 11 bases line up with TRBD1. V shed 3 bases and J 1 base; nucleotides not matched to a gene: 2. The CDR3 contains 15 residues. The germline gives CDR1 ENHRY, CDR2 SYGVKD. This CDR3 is CAISEGQGASYEQYF. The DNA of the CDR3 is TGTGCCATCAGTGAAGGACAGGGGGCATCCTACGAGCAGTACTTC.

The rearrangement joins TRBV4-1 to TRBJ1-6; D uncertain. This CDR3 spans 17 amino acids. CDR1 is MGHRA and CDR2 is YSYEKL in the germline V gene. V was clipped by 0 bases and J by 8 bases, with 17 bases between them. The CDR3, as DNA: TGCGCCAGCAGCCAAGATGGGAGACCGTCGGTGGATTCACCCCTCCACTTT. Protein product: CASSQDGRPSVDSPLHF.

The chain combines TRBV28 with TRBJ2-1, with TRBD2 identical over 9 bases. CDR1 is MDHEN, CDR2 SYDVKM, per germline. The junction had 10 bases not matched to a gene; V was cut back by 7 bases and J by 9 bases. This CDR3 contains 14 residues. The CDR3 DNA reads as TGTGCCAGCATCCTGGGACTAGCCAAGGGTGAGCAGTTCTTC. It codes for CASILGLAKGEQFF.

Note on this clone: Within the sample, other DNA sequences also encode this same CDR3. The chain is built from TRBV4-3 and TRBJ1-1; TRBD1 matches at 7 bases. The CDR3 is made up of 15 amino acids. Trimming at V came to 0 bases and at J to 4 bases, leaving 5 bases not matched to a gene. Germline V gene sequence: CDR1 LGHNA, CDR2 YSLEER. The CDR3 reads CASSQDTGDGTEAFF. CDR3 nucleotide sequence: TGCGCCAGCAGCCAAGATACAGGGGATGGCACTGAAGCTTTCTTT.

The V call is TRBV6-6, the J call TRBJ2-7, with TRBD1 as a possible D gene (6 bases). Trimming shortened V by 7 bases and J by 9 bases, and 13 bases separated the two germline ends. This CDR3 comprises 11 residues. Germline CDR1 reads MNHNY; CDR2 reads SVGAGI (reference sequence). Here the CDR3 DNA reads TGTGCCAGCATCTCAGGGGATCTGCAGTACTTC. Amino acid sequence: CASISGDLQYF.

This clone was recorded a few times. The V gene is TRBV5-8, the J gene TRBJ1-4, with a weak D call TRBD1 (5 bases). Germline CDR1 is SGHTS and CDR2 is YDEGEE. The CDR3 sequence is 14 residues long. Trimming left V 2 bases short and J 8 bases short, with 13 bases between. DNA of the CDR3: TGTGCCAGCAGCTTTGGACGGGGGAAGGAAAAACTGTTTTTT. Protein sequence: CASSFGRGKEKLFF. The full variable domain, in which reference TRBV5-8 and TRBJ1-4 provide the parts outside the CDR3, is EAGVTQSPTHLIKTRGQQATLRCSPISGHTSVYWYQQALGLGLQFLLWYDEGEERNRGNFPPRFSGRQFPNYSSELNVNALELEDSALYLCASSFGRGKEKLFFGSGTQLSVL.

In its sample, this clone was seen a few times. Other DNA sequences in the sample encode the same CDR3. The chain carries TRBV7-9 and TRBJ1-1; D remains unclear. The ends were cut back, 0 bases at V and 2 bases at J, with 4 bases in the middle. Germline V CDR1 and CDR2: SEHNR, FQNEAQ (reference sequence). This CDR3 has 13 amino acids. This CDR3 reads CASSLAGNTEAFF. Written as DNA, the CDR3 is TGTGCCAGCAGCTTAGCGGGAAACACTGAAGCTTTCTTT.

The CDR3 sequence is CASSRAANSNQPQHF. The CDR3 bases are TGTGCCAGCAGCCGGGCAGCAAATAGCAATCAGCCCCAGCATTTT. The chain employs TRBV7-9 and TRBJ1-5, with D hard to call. V shed 5 bases and J shed 0 bases, with 11 bases lying between them. CDR1 and CDR2 from the germline V gene are SEHNR and FQNEAQ (reference sequence). The length of the CDR3 is 15 residues.

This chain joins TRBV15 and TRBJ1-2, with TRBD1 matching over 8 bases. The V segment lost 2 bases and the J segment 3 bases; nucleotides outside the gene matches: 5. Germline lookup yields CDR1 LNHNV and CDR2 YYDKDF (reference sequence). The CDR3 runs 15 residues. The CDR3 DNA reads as TGTGCCACCAGCAGACGCCCGACAGGGGACTATGGCTACACCTTC. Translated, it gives CATSRRPTGDYGYTF.

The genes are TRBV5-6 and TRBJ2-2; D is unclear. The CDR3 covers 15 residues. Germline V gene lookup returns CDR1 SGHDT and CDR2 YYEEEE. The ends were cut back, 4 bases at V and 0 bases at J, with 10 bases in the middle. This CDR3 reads CASSRVPSNTGELFF. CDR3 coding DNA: TGTGCCAGCAGCCGTGTCCCCTCGAACACCGGGGAGCTGTTTTTT.

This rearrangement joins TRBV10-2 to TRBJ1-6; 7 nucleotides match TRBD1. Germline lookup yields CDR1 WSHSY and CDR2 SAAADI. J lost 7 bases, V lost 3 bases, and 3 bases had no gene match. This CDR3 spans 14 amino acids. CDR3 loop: CASSDRGGNSPLHF. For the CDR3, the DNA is TGCGCCAGCAGTGACAGGGGGGGGAATTCACCCCTCCACTTT.

The CDR3 DNA reads as TGTGCCACCAGCACCTCCGTGATTGGGGGGGCGCGGGGAAACGAGCAGTACTTC. It yields the protein CATSTSVIGGARGNEQYF. This rearrangement joins TRBV15 to TRBJ2-7; possible D gene TRBD2, 7 bases. V was shortened by 4 bases and J by 5 bases, with 27 bases between the two germline ends. The germline CDR1 and CDR2 sequences are LNHNV and YYDKDF (reference sequence). The CDR3 runs 18 residues.

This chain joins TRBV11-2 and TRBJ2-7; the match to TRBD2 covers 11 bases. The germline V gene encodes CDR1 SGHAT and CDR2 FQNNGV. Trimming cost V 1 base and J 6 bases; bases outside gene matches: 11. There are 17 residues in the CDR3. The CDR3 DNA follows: TGTGCCAGCAGCTTAGGGGTGGGACTAGCGGCGATTTCCGAGCAGTACTTC. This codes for CASSLGVGLAAISEQYF.

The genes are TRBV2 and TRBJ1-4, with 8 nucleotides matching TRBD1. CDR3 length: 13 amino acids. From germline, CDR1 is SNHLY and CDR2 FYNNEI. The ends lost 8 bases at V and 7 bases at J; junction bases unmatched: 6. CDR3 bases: TGTGCCAGCTTCGACAGGGGCCGTGAAAAACTGTTTTTT. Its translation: CASFDRGREKLFF.

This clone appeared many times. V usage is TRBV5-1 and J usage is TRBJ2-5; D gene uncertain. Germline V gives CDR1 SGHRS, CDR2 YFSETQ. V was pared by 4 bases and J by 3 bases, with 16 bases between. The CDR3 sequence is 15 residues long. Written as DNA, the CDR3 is TGCGCCAGCAGCACCGACGGCGGTTGGGAAGAGACCCAGTACTTC. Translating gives CASSTDGGWEETQYF.

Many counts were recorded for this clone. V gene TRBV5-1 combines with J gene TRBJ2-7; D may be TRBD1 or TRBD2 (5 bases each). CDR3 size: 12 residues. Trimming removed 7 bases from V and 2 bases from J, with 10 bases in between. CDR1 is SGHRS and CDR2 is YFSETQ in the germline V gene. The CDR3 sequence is CASAGTTYEQYF. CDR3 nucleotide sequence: TGCGCCAGCGCCGGGACCACCTACGAGCAGTACTTC.

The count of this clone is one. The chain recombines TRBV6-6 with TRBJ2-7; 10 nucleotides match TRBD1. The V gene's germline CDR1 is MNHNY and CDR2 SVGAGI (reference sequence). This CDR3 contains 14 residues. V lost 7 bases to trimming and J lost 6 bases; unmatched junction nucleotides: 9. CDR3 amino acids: CASIRDRGWVEQYF. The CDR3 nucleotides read TGTGCCAGCATCCGGGACAGGGGTTGGGTCGAGCAGTACTTC.

CDR3 region: CASSEPGQGRGSYEQYF. Here the CDR3 DNA reads TGCGCCAGCAGTGAGCCAGGACAGGGCAGGGGCTCCTACGAGCAGTACTTC. The chain has TRBV10-2 and TRBJ2-5; 8 nucleotides match TRBD1. TRBJ2-7 explains the end of the DNA better; the J call may be wrong. CDR3 length equals 17 residues. The germline gives CDR1 WSHSY, CDR2 SAAADI.

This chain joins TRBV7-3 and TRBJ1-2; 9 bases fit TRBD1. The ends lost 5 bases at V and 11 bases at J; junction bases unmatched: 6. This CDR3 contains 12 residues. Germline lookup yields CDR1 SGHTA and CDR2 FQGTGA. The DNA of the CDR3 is TGTGCCAGCAGCCTACGGACAGGGGAGTACACCTTC. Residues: CASSLRTGEYTF.